A single sample gave rise to the 21 T cell receptor beta chains below, sequenced in a study of T-cell reconstitution after alpha-beta-depleted transplantation in children. Using unique molecular identifiers, the investigators prepared the TCRbeta library. MiXCR was run by TCRdb on the PCR reads, yielding one entry per CDR3 protein. Here the sample spans fewer than 550,000 distinct CDR3 sequences, roughly 10% being singletons. Sequencing used PBMCs, mostly from graft donor cells, obtained 180 days after TCRalphabeta/CD19-depleted stem cell transplant. These receptors all come from a female patient aged 2-9 years who had a stem cell transplant for aplastic anemia, so the T cells may come from the graft donor.

The rearrangement links TRBV11-2 to TRBJ2-7; 11 positions agree with TRBD1. Germline V gene data show CDR1 as SGHAT and CDR2 as FQNNGV. V lost 2 bases and J lost 2; bases outside the gene matches: 11. This CDR3 has 18 amino acids. The CDR3 DNA is TGTGCCAGCAGCTTATCTTTTAAGTGGGACAGGGGGACCTACGAGCAGTACGTC. As protein: CASSLSFKWDRGTYEQYV.

There are a few counts of this clonotype. The chain employs TRBV12-3 or TRBV12-4 and TRBJ2-1; D ambiguous. CDR3 size: 14 residues. Trimming shortened V by 8 bases and J by 2 bases, and 13 bases separated the two germline ends. In DNA, the CDR3 is TGTGCCAGCCGAGCTGTCCCACCCTACAATGAGCAGTTCTTC. It is translated as CASRAVPPYNEQFF.

This clonotype was counted between two and nine times. CDR3 loop: CASSRKVSGELFF. The CDR3 nucleotides are TGCGCCAGCAGCCGGAAGGTTTCCGGGGAGCTGTTTTTT. The chain couples TRBV4-3 to TRBJ2-2; unclear D gene. This CDR3 has 13 amino acids. CDR1 LGHNA and CDR2 YSLEER come from the germline V gene. Deletions cut 4 bases from V and 6 bases from J, with 9 bases between.

The CDR3 reads CASSSVWGMDEKLFF. CDR3 DNA sequence: TGTGCCAGCAGTTCCGTATGGGGCATGGATGAAAAACTGTTTTTT. The genes are TRBV12-3 or TRBV12-4 and TRBJ1-4; TRBD1 is a possible D gene (5 bases). The CDR3 loop spans 15 amino acids. Trimming took 4 bases from V and 6 from J, leaving 15 bases between them.

J is TRBJ1-1 and V is TRBV11-3; D is ambiguous. V was pared by 3 bases and J by 5 bases, with 4 bases between. Looked up from germline, CDR1 is SGHNT and CDR2 is YENEEA. The CDR3 consists of 11 residues. The CDR3 reads CASSFQTEAFF. CDR3 in DNA: TGTGCCAGCAGCTTCCAGACTGAAGCTTTCTTT.

This clonotype was counted between two and nine times. The chain combines TRBV7-2 with TRBJ1-1; D not certain. V lost 3 bases, J lost 6 bases, and 11 bases lay in between. This CDR3 is 13 amino acids long. Germline values: CDR1 SGHTA, CDR2 FQGNSA. In DNA form, the CDR3 reads TGTGCCAGCAGCTTTCCTTTATCGGCTGAAGCTTTCTTT. This gives the protein CASSFPLSAEAFF.

V usage is TRBV20-1 and J usage is TRBJ2-1; possible D gene TRBD2, 5 bases. The CDR3 is 15 residues long. Germline CDR1 is DFQATT and CDR2 is SNEGSKA (reference sequence). V lost 3 bases and J lost 1, with 13 bases in between. CDR3 nucleotide sequence: TGCAGTGCTAGGGACTCCCCGAGGTCCTACAATGAGCAGTTCTTC. This sequence encodes CSARDSPRSYNEQFF.

A word on this clonotype: One junction end does not reproduce the germline sequence, and a read error may be involved. CDR3 amino acids: CAGSPLGLGVYEQYF. The CDR3, as DNA: TGTGCCGGCAGTCCCCTAGGACTAGGAGTATACGAGCAGTACTTC. The chain is built from TRBV12-3 or TRBV12-4 and TRBJ2-7, with TRBD2 matching 7 bases. The CDR3 is 15 amino acids.

The genes are TRBV6-1 and TRBJ2-1; 8 bases match TRBD1. J lost 0 bases, V lost 6 bases, and 4 bases had no gene match. Germline CDR1 is MNHNS and CDR2 is SASEGT. CDR3 length: 15 residues. CDR3: CASRGTGGSYNEQFF. DNA for the CDR3: TGTGCCAGCAGGGGGACAGGAGGCTCCTACAATGAGCAGTTCTTC.

This clonotype was observed a few times. V and J are TRBV20-1 and TRBJ1-2; D unclear. From germline, CDR1 is DFQATT and CDR2 SNEGSKA (reference sequence). V gave up 1 base and J gave up 4 bases, with 13 bases separating them. The CDR3 is made up of 14 amino acids. CDR3 nucleotide sequence: TGCAGTGCTAGAGGGTCAGAGGGAGTCTATGGCTACACCTTC. It is translated as CSARGSEGVYGYTF.

V gene TRBV7-7 combines with J gene TRBJ2-5; D may correspond to TRBD1 or TRBD2 (7 bases each). CDR3 length equals 15 residues. In germline, CDR1 is SSHAT, CDR2 FNYEAQ (reference sequence). Trimming left V 4 bases short and J 2 bases short, with 14 bases between. The DNA for the CDR3 is TGTGCCAGCAGCTGGGGAGGGACAGCACAAGAGACCCAGTACTTC. It is translated as CASSWGGTAQETQYF. The whole variable domain, filled in from reference TRBV7-7 and TRBJ2-5, reads GAGVSQSPRYKVTKRGQDVTLRCDPISSHATLYWYQQALGQGPEFLTYFNYEAQPDKSGLPSDRFSAERPEGSISTLTIQRTEQRDSAMYRCASSWGGTAQETQYFGPGTRLLVL.

This clonotype came up many times. The rearrangement uses TRBV29-1 and TRBJ2-3; the D is unclear. Trimming pared 6 bases from V and 2 bases from J, leaving 18 bases between. The CDR3 has 15 residues. In germline, CDR1 is SQVTM, CDR2 ANQGSEA. The CDR3 DNA reads as TGCAGCGTCGCCTCCTTCGGCTCCCCCACAGATACGCAGTATTTT. Residues: CSVASFGSPTDTQYF.

The chain employs TRBV6-1 and TRBJ2-1; D call uncertain. Germline lookup yields CDR1 MNHNS and CDR2 SASEGT. The CDR3 contains 11 residues. V lost 6 bases, J lost 5 bases, and 5 bases lay in between. Here the CDR3 reads CASRANNEQFF. In nucleotides, the CDR3 is TGTGCCAGCAGAGCGAACAATGAGCAGTTCTTC.

This clonotype was detected only a few times. The V and J genes are TRBV28 and TRBJ2-3; D gene uncertain. The CDR3 spans 17 residues. With 8 bases removed from V and 0 bases from J, the gap between germline ends came to 21 bases. From germline, CDR1 is MDHEN and CDR2 SYDVKM. CDR3 sequence reads: CASPPRPPASSTDTQYF. For the CDR3, the DNA is TGTGCCAGCCCCCCCCGCCCCCCAGCGTCTAGCACAGATACGCAGTATTTT.

The J gene is TRBJ1-5, the V gene TRBV15; maybe TRBD1 (5 bases). Trimming took off 0 bases at V and 0 bases at J, with 15 bases between the two ends. Germline loops: CDR1 LNHNV, CDR2 YYDKDF (reference sequence). The CDR3 covers 18 residues. The CDR3 protein is CATSRDIFSGDSNQPQHF. CDR3 in DNA: TGTGCCACCAGCAGAGATATTTTTTCGGGGGATAGCAATCAGCCCCAGCATTTT.

V and J are TRBV18 and TRBJ2-1; no definite D call. V shed 3 bases and J shed 6 bases, with 15 bases lying between them. Looked up from germline, CDR1 is KGHSH and CDR2 is LQKENI. This CDR3 has 15 amino acids. Here the CDR3 DNA reads TGTGCCAGCTCACCGGCGGACCCCGCTGGCAATGAGCAGTTCTTC. It is translated as CASSPADPAGNEQFF. Supplemented by reference TRBV18 and TRBJ2-1, the full variable domain reads NAGVMQNPRHLVRRRGQEARLRCSPMKGHSHVYWYRQLPEEGLKFMVYLQKENIIDESGMPKERFSAEFPKEGPSILRIQQVVRGDSAAYFCASSPADPAGNEQFFGPGTRLTVL.

The chain carries TRBV28 and TRBJ1-1; D call uncertain. This CDR3 spans 15 amino acids. Germline values: CDR1 MDHEN, CDR2 SYDVKM. Trimming stripped 8 bases from V and 0 bases from J, with 16 bases between. DNA for the CDR3: TGTGCCAGCCTATCTAATCGACACCTGAACACTGAAGCTTTCTTT. Protein: CASLSNRHLNTEAFF.

V usage is TRBV6-4 and J usage is TRBJ2-1; 7 bases are a match to TRBD2. This CDR3 has 18 residues. Losses at the gene ends were 3 bases for V and 0 bases for J; bases not matched to a gene: 11. From germline, CDR1 is MRHNA and CDR2 SNTAGT. CDR3 in amino acids: CASSERGTPWSSYNEQFF. CDR3 sequence (DNA): TGTGCCAGCAGTGAGCGGGGGACCCCATGGAGCTCCTACAATGAGCAGTTCTTC.

To note about this clonotype: The junction departs from germline at one end; a sequencing error may be responsible. This rearrangement joins TRBV28 to TRBJ2-7; D might be TRBD2 (5 bases). The CDR3 runs 15 residues. Per the germline V gene, CDR1 is MDHEN and CDR2 is SYDVKM. The CDR3 DNA reads TGTGCCAGCAGTTTTAGCGCCCTCGTTAACCCCGAGCAGCACTTC. This translates into CASSFSALVNPEQHF.

The V and J genes are TRBV5-1 and TRBJ1-2; D gene unclear. The germline V and J ends were trimmed by 3 bases and 5 bases, with 11 bases remaining between them. Looked up from germline, CDR1 is SGHRS and CDR2 is YFSETQ. The CDR3 length is 13 residues. CDR3 DNA sequence: TGCGCCAGCAGCTACGACGGACGGTATGGCTACACCTTC. Amino acid sequence: CASSYDGRYGYTF.

The chain recombines TRBV4-3 with TRBJ2-7, with D perhaps matching TRBD1 (6 bases). Germline loops: CDR1 LGHNA, CDR2 YSLEER. The CDR3 is 15 amino acids. Deletions cut 1 base from V and 3 bases from J, with 13 bases between. The CDR3 bases are TGCGCCAGCAGCCAAGCTCTGGACAGTTACTACGAGCAGTACGTC. This translates into CASSQALDSYYEQYV.